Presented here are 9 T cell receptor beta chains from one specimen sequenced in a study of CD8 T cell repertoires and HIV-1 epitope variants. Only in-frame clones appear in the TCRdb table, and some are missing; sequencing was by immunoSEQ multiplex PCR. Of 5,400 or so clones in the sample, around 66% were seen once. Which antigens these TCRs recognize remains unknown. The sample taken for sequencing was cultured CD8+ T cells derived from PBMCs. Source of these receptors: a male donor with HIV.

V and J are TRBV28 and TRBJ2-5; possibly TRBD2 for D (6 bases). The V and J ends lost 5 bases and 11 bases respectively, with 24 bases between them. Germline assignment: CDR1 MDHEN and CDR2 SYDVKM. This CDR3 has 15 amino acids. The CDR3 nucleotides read TGTGCCAGCAGTATCATAGCGGATTCGACTAAGGAGCAGTACTTC. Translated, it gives CASSIIADSTKEQYF.

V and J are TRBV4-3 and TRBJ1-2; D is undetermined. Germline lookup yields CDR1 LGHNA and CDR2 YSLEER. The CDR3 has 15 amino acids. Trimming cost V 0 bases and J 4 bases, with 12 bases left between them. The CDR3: CASSQEWDIGYGYTF. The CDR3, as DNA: TGCGCCAGCAGCCAAGAATGGGATATAGGCTATGGCTACACCTTC.

The CDR3 DNA reads TGTGCCAGCAGGGGGGGACAGAACTATGGCTACACCTTC. This codes for CASRGGQNYGYTF. The chain combines TRBV2 with TRBJ1-2; 7 bases are a match to TRBD1. V lost 6 bases to trimming and J lost 2 bases; unmatched junction nucleotides: 3. Germline loops: CDR1 SNHLY, CDR2 FYNNEI. The CDR3 sequence is 13 residues long.

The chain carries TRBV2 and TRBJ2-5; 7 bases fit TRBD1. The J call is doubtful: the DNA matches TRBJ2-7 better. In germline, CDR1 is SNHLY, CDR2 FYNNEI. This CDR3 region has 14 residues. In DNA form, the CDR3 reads TGTGCCAGCAGTGGAGACAGGGAGATCAACGAGCAGTACTTC. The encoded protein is CASSGDREINEQYF.

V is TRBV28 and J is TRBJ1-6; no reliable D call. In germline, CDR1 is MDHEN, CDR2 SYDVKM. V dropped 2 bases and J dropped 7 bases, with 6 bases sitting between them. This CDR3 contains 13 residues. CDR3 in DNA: TGTGCCAGCAGTTTAAATGTGAATTCACCCCTCCACTTT. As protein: CASSLNVNSPLHF.

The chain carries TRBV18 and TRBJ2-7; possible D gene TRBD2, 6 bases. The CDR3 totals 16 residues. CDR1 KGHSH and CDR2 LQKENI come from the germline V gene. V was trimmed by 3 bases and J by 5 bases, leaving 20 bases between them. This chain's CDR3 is CASSPPLGGVSNEQYF. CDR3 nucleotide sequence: TGTGCCAGCTCACCCCCATTGGGGGGAGTCTCGAACGAGCAGTACTTC.

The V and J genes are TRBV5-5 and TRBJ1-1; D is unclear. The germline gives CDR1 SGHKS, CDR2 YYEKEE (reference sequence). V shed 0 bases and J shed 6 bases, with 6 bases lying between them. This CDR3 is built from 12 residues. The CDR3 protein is CASSLGYSEAFF. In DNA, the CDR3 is TGTGCCAGCAGCTTGGGGTACTCTGAAGCTTTCTTT.

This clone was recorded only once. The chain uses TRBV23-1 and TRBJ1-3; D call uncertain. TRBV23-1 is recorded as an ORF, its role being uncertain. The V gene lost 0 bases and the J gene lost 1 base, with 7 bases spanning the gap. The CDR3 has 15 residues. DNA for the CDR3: TGCGCCAGCAGTCAATCGATAAGATCTGGAAACACCATATATTTT. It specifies CASSQSIRSGNTIYF.

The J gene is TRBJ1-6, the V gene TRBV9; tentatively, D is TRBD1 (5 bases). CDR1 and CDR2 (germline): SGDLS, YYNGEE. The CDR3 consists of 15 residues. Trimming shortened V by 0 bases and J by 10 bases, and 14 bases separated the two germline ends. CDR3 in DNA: TGTGCCAGCAGCGTAGAGATGGGACTTAACTCACCCCTCCACTTT. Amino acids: CASSVEMGLNSPLHF.